This record covers a single T cell receptor beta chain. This record comes from a study of cytomegalovirus exposure and HLA in healthy donors. It was healthy bone marrow donors who served as donors. Germline loops: CDR1 SGHTA, CDR2 FQGNSA. V lost 0 bases, J lost 6 bases, and 9 bases lay in between. The CDR3 runs 13 residues. The PCR employed 60 Vbeta primers together with 13 Jbeta primers. The data were produced by immunoSEQ multiplex PCR, yet TCRdb's version contains in-frame clones alone and is incomplete. Here the sample spans 100,000 or so clones, about 81% being singletons. The chain combines TRBV7-2 with TRBJ2-7; tentatively, D is TRBD1 (5 bases). The sequencing sample was made of PBMCs. This receptor was identified in a man aged 35-49 years in good health and CMV-seronegative. CDR3 region: CASSLAQGTEQYF. As DNA, the CDR3 is TGTGCCAGCAGCTTAGCGCAGGGCACCGAGCAGTACTTC.